A selection of T cell receptor beta chains follows, all from one sample in a study of beta chain features in type 1 diabetes. Libraries were prepared by immunoSEQ multiplex PCR; TCRdb keeps only in-frame clonotypes and omits some of them. The repertoire consists of around 150,000 clones, with roughly 7.2% occurring once and the leading ten covering about 1.5%. The sample comprised central memory CD4+ T cells from blood. The receptor source for this set is a woman aged 25 to 39 in good health. The CDR3 runs from the conserved cysteine through the conserved F or W. Each record gives: J gene, CDR3 length, V gene, CDR3 protein.

J: TRBJ2-7
length: 15
V: TRBV30
CDR3: CAWSAGQGFSYEQYF

J: TRBJ2-7
length: 12
V: TRBV10-3
CDR3: CAISGSSYEQYF

J: TRBJ2-5
length: 15
V: TRBV9
CDR3: CASSPSGLASETQYF

J: TRBJ1-4
length: 14
V: TRBV4-1
CDR3: CASSQSTGFEKLFF

J: TRBJ2-5
length: 17
V: TRBV9
CDR3: CASSDGTSGGFQETQYF

J: TRBJ2-1
length: 14
V: TRBV15
CDR3: CATSRGQGAGEQFF

J: TRBJ2-3
length: 15
V: TRBV6-5
CDR3: CASSLYGKSTDTQYF

J: TRBJ2-7
length: 14
V: TRBV11-1
CDR3: CASSFTGGPYEQYF

J: TRBJ2-1
length: 18
V: TRBV4-2
CDR3: CASSRDLERDLYYNEQFF

J: TRBJ2-7
length: 15
V: TRBV6-6
CDR3: CASSYSIGRVNEQYF

J: TRBJ2-1
length: 13
V: TRBV2
CDR3: CASTSAAYNEQFF

J: TRBJ1-2
length: 15
V: TRBV5-1
CDR3: CASSTNGQLKDGYTF

J: TRBJ2-7
length: 14
V: TRBV2
CDR3: CASRGTVLSYEQYF

J: TRBJ1-3
length: 17
V: TRBV7-2
CDR3: CASSLGVTGRSGNTIYF

J: TRBJ2-5
length: 13
V: TRBV6-5
CDR3: CASSRTGKETQYF

J: TRBJ1-2
length: 14
V: TRBV28
CDR3: CASSSGQGLIGYTF

J: TRBJ1-2
length: 14
V: TRBV9
CDR3: CASSADGTIYGYTF

J: TRBJ1-2
length: 15
V: TRBV19
CDR3: CASSIKVEVNYGYTF

J: TRBJ2-2
length: 16
V: TRBV27
CDR3: CASSFSGRAITGELFF

J: TRBJ2-7
length: 15
V: TRBV7-2
CDR3: CASRDGGSPAYEQYF

J: TRBJ1-2
length: 14
V: TRBV5-1
CDR3: CASSLAGSYYGYTF

J: TRBJ2-5
length: 18
V: TRBV30
CDR3: CAWRKGLAGGGDGVTQYF

J: TRBJ2-5
length: 14
V: TRBV6-5
CDR3: CASSFGQWTETQYF

J: TRBJ1-2
length: 14
V: TRBV6-5
CDR3: CASSLNRGSGGYTF

J: TRBJ2-1
length: 12
V: TRBV18
CDR3: CASSLQDGEQFF

J: TRBJ2-7
length: 12
V: TRBV10-3
CDR3: CAISETGYEQYF

J: TRBJ2-6
length: 16
V: TRBV5-1
CDR3: CASSLTPGSGANVLTF

J: TRBJ2-1
length: 13
V: TRBV6-5
CDR3: CASSWPGGNEQFF

J: TRBJ2-4
length: 17
V: TRBV6-1
CDR3: CASSEGVGGPLQNIQYF

J: TRBJ1-4
length: 14
V: TRBV2
CDR3: CASGFRQGGEKLFF

J: TRBJ1-1
length: 14
V: TRBV6-4
CDR3: CASKNRGSATEAFF

J: TRBJ2-7
length: 15
V: TRBV5-4
CDR3: CASSLDPGRGSEQYF

J: TRBJ2-3
length: 15
V: TRBV19
CDR3: CASSTRTGSTDTQYF

J: TRBJ1-3
length: 14
V: TRBV9
CDR3: CASSVDNSGNTIYF

J: TRBJ2-4
length: 14
V: TRBV28
CDR3: CASSLPGAKNIQYF

J: TRBJ2-1
length: 15
V: TRBV9
CDR3: CASSATSGSYNEQFF

J: TRBJ2-3
length: 17
V: TRBV4-1
CDR3: CASSQSGTGGSTDTQYF

J: TRBJ2-7
length: 16
V: TRBV15
CDR3: CATGILRGTGTSEQYF

J: TRBJ2-1
length: 15
V: TRBV18
CDR3: CASSPTSTAYNEQFF

J: TRBJ1-5
length: 15
V: TRBV5-1
CDR3: CASSATGEQGQPQHF

J: TRBJ2-1
length: 15
V: TRBV9
CDR3: CASSLGTSDYNEQFF

J: TRBJ2-1
length: 15
V: TRBV2
CDR3: CASRVDRATYNEQFF

J: TRBJ1-1
length: 13
V: TRBV7-9
CDR3: CASSPTGVTEAFF

J: TRBJ2-5
length: 14
V: TRBV7-2
CDR3: CASSQSGNSETQYF